This T cell receptor (beta chain) was sequenced for a study of T-cell reconstitution after alpha-beta-depleted transplantation in children. Regarding the study as a whole: There were reportedly several hundred expanded graft clones from which alpha-beta T cells came about two months after transplant.

Preparation of the TCRbeta library involved a method that used unique molecular identifiers. TCRdb re-called the PCR reads with MiXCR, one entry per CDR3 protein. The sample has 120,000 or so distinct CDR3 sequences, approximately 22% seen once. In this sample, this clonotype turned up a few times. Its antigen is currently unknown. The trim removed 0 bases at V and 7 bases at J, leaving 3 bases unmatched. The CDR3 has 14 amino acids. The germline V gene has CDR1 MNHEY and CDR2 SVGAGI. The gene calls are TRBV6-5 and TRBJ1-3; 7 bases match TRBD1. The sample was PBMCs, mostly from graft donor cells, taken 180 days after TCRalphabeta/CD19-depleted stem cell transplant. This clonotype was obtained from a male patient between 2 and 10 years old who had a stem cell transplant for chronic granulomatous disease, so the T cells may come from the graft donor. CDR3 nucleotides: TGTGCCAGCAGTTACTCCCGACAGGGTAACACCATATATTTT. Encoded protein: CASSYSRQGNTIYF.